Shown below are 15 T cell receptor beta chains from a single sample sequenced in a study of blood T cell repertoires in COVID-19. TCRdb's table, derived via immunoSEQ multiplex PCR, lists solely in-frame clones and lacks some. The repertoire includes roughly 190,000 clones, 75% to 85% of them detected once, and roughly a sixth sits in the top ten. Sequencing input: PBMCs or T cells enriched from blood (not recorded which). Source of these receptors: a woman in her forties or fifties with acute COVID-19.

This chain links TRBV29-1 with TRBJ1-2, with TRBD1 identical over 7 bases. V dropped 7 bases and J dropped 8; count of bases not matched to a gene: 1. Germline values: CDR1 SQVTM, CDR2 ANQGSEA. The CDR3 covers 9 residues. The CDR3 is CSAGQGYTF. The CDR3 bases are TGCAGCGCGGGACAGGGCTACACCTTC.

The chain links TRBV5-1 to TRBJ2-2; the D gene is possibly TRBD1 (5 bases). V was cut by 1 base and J by 3 bases, with 10 bases left in between. Per the germline V gene, CDR1 is SGHRS and CDR2 is YFSETQ. CDR3 length equals 15 residues. CDR3 sequence (DNA): TGCGCCAGCAGCTTGTACCTAGGGGACACCGGGGAGCTGTTTTTT. As protein: CASSLYLGDTGELFF. Combining the CDR3 with reference TRBV5-1 and TRBJ2-2 gives the whole variable domain KAGVTQTPRYLIKTRGQQVTLSCSPISGHRSVSWYQQTPGQGLQFLFEYFSETQRNKGNFPGRFSGRQFSNSRSEMNVSTLELGDSALYLCASSLYLGDTGELFFGEGSRLTVL.

This rearrangement joins TRBV28 to TRBJ1-5; D gene ambiguous. The CDR3 is 14 residues long. Germline assignment: CDR1 MDHEN and CDR2 SYDVKM. Between the trimmed V and J ends, which lost 6 bases and 4 bases, there was a span of 13 bases. CDR3 sequence reads: CASRSRLNNQPQHF. DNA for the CDR3: TGTGCCAGCAGATCACGACTGAATAATCAGCCCCAGCATTTT.

The CDR3 sequence: CASTTREGAYEQYV. CDR3 nucleotide sequence: TGTGCCAGCACCACGAGGGAGGGGGCCTACGAGCAGTACGTC. V is TRBV27 and J is TRBJ2-7; tentatively, D is TRBD2 (7 bases). Deletions cut 7 bases from V and 2 bases from J, with 15 bases between. This CDR3 comprises 14 residues. CDR1 and CDR2 (germline): MNHEY, SMNVEV (reference sequence).

The genes are TRBV4-1 and TRBJ1-3; tentatively, D is TRBD1 (6 bases). CDR3 length equals 16 residues. The germline V and J ends were trimmed by 1 base and 2 bases, with 12 bases remaining between them. CDR1 and CDR2 from the germline V gene are MGHRA and YSYEKL. CDR3 residues: CASSQGRQGTGNTIYF. The CDR3 DNA follows: TGCGCCAGCAGCCAAGGACGTCAGGGGACTGGAAACACCATATATTTT.

This chain connects TRBV7-6 to TRBJ2-3; no definite D call. This CDR3 is built from 14 residues. The V end was cut by 8 bases, the J end by 3 bases, with 15 bases between. Germline CDR1 SGHVS, CDR2 FNYEAQ. DNA of the CDR3: TGTGCCAGCGGGCTTGGCTACGGAACAGATACGCAGTATTTT. It is translated as CASGLGYGTDTQYF.

The rearrangement links TRBV9 to TRBJ1-2; weak D call: TRBD1 (5 bases). Germline-derived CDR1 and CDR2 are SGDLS and YYNGEE. The ends were cut back, 1 base at V and 7 bases at J, with 17 bases in the middle. This CDR3 spans 15 amino acids. CDR3 protein: CASSVYDSGQSGYTF. CDR3 coding DNA: TGTGCCAGCAGCGTATATGACAGCGGGCAAAGTGGCTACACCTTC.

The chain has TRBV30 and TRBJ1-5, with 7 bases that match TRBD1. Germline values: CDR1 GTSNPN, CDR2 SVGIG (reference sequence). This CDR3 is 13 amino acids long. The V gene end was trimmed by 5 bases and the J gene end by 3 bases; junction bases not matched to a gene: 4. The CDR3 sequence is CAWGGGHNQPQHF. The CDR3 DNA reads TGTGCCTGGGGAGGGGGCCACAATCAGCCCCAGCATTTT.

CDR3 loop: CASKEAEKLFF. The DNA for the CDR3 is TGCGCCAGCAAGGAGGCCGAAAAACTGTTTTTT. The chain uses TRBV5-1 and TRBJ1-4; D unresolved. CDR1 SGHRS and CDR2 YFSETQ come from the germline V gene. The CDR3 covers 11 residues. Trimming removed 6 bases from V and 8 bases from J, with 8 bases in between.

In DNA, the CDR3 is TGCGCCAGCAGCGGGCCCAGGGACTCGAGGACTGAAGCTTTCTTT. Translation gives CASSGPRDSRTEAFF. The chain is built from TRBV5-1 and TRBJ1-1; D may be TRBD1 (5 bases). Germline lookup yields CDR1 SGHRS and CDR2 YFSETQ. The CDR3 spans 15 residues. V dropped 4 bases and J dropped 5 bases, with 18 bases sitting between them.

The chain combines TRBV28 with TRBJ1-4; no firm D call. CDR1 is MDHEN and CDR2 is SYDVKM in the germline V gene. This CDR3 spans 14 amino acids. V was clipped by 3 bases and J by 3 bases, with 8 bases between them. The CDR3 bases are TGTGCCAGCAGTTTGTCACAGCCTAATGAAAAACTGTTTTTT. This translates into CASSLSQPNEKLFF.

The chain joins TRBV6-4 to TRBJ1-4, with D perhaps matching TRBD1 (5 bases). The CDR3 has 12 amino acids. Germline V gene data show CDR1 as MRHNA and CDR2 as SNTAGT. The CDR3 nucleotides read TGTCCTGGGACTATTAGACGTGAAAAACTGTTTTTT. It translates to CPGTIRREKLFF.

The chain has TRBV7-9 and TRBJ1-1; D call uncertain. This CDR3 contains 16 residues. Per germline, CDR1 SEHNR and CDR2 FQNEAQ (reference sequence). Trimming cost V 2 bases and J 0 bases, with 13 bases left between them. The CDR3 loop is CASSLPSGSMNTEAFF. DNA for the CDR3: TGTGCCAGCAGCTTACCCTCCGGGAGCATGAACACTGAAGCTTTCTTT. Filled out from reference TRBV7-9 and TRBJ1-1, the complete variable domain reads DTGVSQNPRHKITKRGQNVTFRCDPISEHNRLYWYRQTLGQGPEFLTYFQNEAQLEKSRLLSDRFSAERPKGSFSTLEIQRTEQGDSAMYLCASSLPSGSMNTEAFFGQGTRLTVV.

The chain uses TRBV28 and TRBJ2-4; 8 bases are shared with TRBD1. The V segment lost 5 bases and the J segment 10 bases; nucleotides outside the gene matches: 1. CDR1 MDHEN and CDR2 SYDVKM come from the germline V gene. CDR3 size: 11 residues. CDR3 sequence (DNA): TGTGCCAGCAGTAGGACAGGGATTCAGTACTTC. Translation: CASSRTGIQYF.

This clone showed up just a few times. The J gene is TRBJ1-4, the V gene TRBV9, with a possible D match to TRBD1 (5 bases). CDR3 length: 15 amino acids. Per germline, CDR1 SGDLS and CDR2 YYNGEE. Trimming removed 1 base at V and 0 bases at J, with 7 bases between. CDR3 residues: CASSVQGSTNEKLFF. The CDR3 DNA follows: TGTGCCAGCAGCGTACAGGGTTCAACTAATGAAAAACTGTTTTTT. The full variable domain, rest sourced from reference TRBV9 and TRBJ1-4, is DSGVTQTPKHLITATGQRVTLRCSPRSGDLSVYWYQQSLDQGLQFLIQYYNGEERAKGNILERFSAQQFPDLHSELNLSSLELGDSALYFCASSVQGSTNEKLFFGSGTQLSVL.